This T cell receptor (beta chain) was identified in a study of T cells after yellow fever vaccination. Looking at the study overall: SMART-Seq v4 Ultra Low Input prepared the low-cell-number fractions.

Notes on this clonotype: Its antigen remains unknown.

Synthesis of TCR cDNA relied on 5'RACE template switching, which attached a universal primer site and UMIs. A single record per CDR3 protein comes from TCRdb applying MiXCR to the 5' RACE reads. Altogether 450,000 to 550,000 distinct CDR3 sequences are present, 20% to 25% being singletons, with the ten largest covering roughly 16%. General study findings and limits: Weaker, the secondary response had a peak occurring faster, on day 5 versus 15.

The germline V gene encodes CDR1 SGHRS and CDR2 YFSETQ. This CDR3 is 17 amino acids long. V dropped 1 base and J dropped 3 bases, with 17 bases sitting between them. This sequence originates from a man aged 18-30 years who received the YFV17D yellow fever vaccine. Material: PBMCs, obtained approximately 22 days after the first yellow fever vaccination. The genes are TRBV5-1 and TRBJ1-5, with D possibly being TRBD1 (5 bases). The CDR3 is CASSLLRGDRHNQPQHF. CDR3 nucleotides: TGCGCCAGCAGCTTGTTGCGCGGAGACAGACACAATCAGCCCCAGCATTTT.